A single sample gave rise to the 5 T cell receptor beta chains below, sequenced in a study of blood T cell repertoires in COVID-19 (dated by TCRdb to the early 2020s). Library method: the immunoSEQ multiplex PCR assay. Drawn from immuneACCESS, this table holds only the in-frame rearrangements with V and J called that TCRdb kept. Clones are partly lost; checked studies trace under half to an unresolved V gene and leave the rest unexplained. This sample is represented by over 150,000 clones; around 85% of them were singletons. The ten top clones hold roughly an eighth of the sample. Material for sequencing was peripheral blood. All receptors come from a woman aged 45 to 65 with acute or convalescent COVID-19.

DNA of the CDR3: TGTGCCAGCAGCTTGGTGGGGGCGCAGGTGGGAGATCAGCCCCAGCATTTT. Its protein is CASSLVGAQVGDQPQHF. The chain uses TRBV5-5 and TRBJ1-5; maybe TRBD1 (6 bases). This CDR3 is 17 amino acids long. The V and J ends lost 0 bases and 5 bases respectively, with 18 bases between them. Germline V gene lookup returns CDR1 SGHKS and CDR2 YYEKEE (reference sequence).

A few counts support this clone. CDR3 in DNA: TGTGCCAGCACCCCGGACAGGGATCAGCCCCAGCATTTT. Amino acid sequence: CASTPDRDQPQHF. This rearrangement joins TRBV6-5 to TRBJ1-5; 8 positions agree with TRBD1. V shed 7 bases, J shed 5 bases, and the junction held 4 bases outside the gene matches. The CDR3 is 13 residues long. Germline V gives CDR1 MNHEY, CDR2 SVGAGI.

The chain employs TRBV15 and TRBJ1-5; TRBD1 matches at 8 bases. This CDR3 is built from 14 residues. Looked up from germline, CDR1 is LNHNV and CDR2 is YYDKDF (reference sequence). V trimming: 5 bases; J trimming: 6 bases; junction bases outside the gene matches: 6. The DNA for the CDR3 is TGTGCCACCAGCGGACAGGGAAGCCGTCAGCCCCAGCATTTT. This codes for CATSGQGSRQPQHF.

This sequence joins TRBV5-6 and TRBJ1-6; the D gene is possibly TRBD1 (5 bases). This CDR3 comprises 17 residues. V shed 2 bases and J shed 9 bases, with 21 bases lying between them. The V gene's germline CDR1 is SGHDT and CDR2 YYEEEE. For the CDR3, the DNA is TGTGCCAGCAGCTTTAGCGGACAACCCTTGTGGAGTTCACCCCTCCACTTT. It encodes CASSFSGQPLWSSPLHF.

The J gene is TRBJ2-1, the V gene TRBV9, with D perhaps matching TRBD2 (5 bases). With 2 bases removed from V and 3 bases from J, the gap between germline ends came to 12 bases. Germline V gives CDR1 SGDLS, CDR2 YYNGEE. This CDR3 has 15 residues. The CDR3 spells CASSVEGPGYNEQFF. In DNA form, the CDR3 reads TGTGCCAGCAGCGTCGAGGGTCCGGGCTACAATGAGCAGTTCTTC.